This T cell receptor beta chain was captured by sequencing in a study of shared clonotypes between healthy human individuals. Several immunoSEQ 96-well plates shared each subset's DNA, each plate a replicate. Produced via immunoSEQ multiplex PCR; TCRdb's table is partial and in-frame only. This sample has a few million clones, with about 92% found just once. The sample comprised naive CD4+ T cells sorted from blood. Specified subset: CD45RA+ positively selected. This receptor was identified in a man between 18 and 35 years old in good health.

CDR3 region: CAWSIIQGAYSEAFF. CDR3 bases: TGTGCCTGGAGTATAATACAGGGGGCGTACAGTGAAGCTTTCTTT. The V gene is TRBV30, the J gene TRBJ1-1; 9 bases map to TRBD1. From germline, CDR1 is GTSNPN and CDR2 SVGIG (reference sequence). J lost 7 bases, V lost 2 bases, and 11 bases had no gene match. The CDR3 covers 15 residues.